This is a list of T cell receptor beta chains from one sample in a study of T cell repertoires in cytomegalovirus infection. Their target antigens are unknown. Each CDR3 protein gets one entry after TCRdb re-called the reads with MiXCR. The data hold approximately 500,000 distinct CDR3 sequences, with 30% to 40% observed a single time. Specimen: cultured PBMCs, collected from culture after CMV antigen stimulation. These receptors were obtained from a human donor in good health (CMV status not recorded). Some clones in this sample may be carry-over from other donors' samples. The CDR3 runs from the conserved cysteine through the conserved F or W. Fields, in order: V gene, clone size, D gene, J gene, CDR3 DNA, CDR3 protein. D genes are given only for firm matches. Expanded clones get a size class; other rows say once, few or many, or leave the size out.

>TRBV7-2|many|TRBD2|TRBJ2-3
TGTGCCAGCAGGGGACTAGCGGGATCAGATACGCAGTATTTT
CASRGLAGSDTQYF
>TRBV19|-|TRBD1|TRBJ2-2
TGTGCCAGTAGTAAGGGACAGGAGTTTAACACCGGGGAGCTGTTTTTT
CASSKGQEFNTGELFF
>TRBV19|-|TRBD2|TRBJ2-7
TGTGCCAGTAGTCCGAGCGGGAGGACCCCTTGGGAGCAGTACTTC
CASSPSGRTPWEQYF
>TRBV5-1|few|-|TRBJ2-2
TGCGCCAGCAGGCAAGGCACTACATCATCCGGGGAGCTGTTTTTT
CASRQGTTSSGELFF
>TRBV7-3|few|-|TRBJ2-5
TGTGCCAGCAGCTTAAACGGGAACTTGGAGACCCAGTACTTC
CASSLNGNLETQYF
>TRBV20-1|-|-|TRBJ1-5
TGCAGTGCTAGGGGTCTTAATCAGCCCCAGCATTTT
CSARGLNQPQHF
>TRBV20-1|-|-|TRBJ2-6
TGCAGTGCTAGAGTACAGGCGGGGGCCAACGTCCTGACTTTC
CSARVQAGANVLTF
>TRBV4-2|many|-|TRBJ1-5
TGTGCCAGCAGCCACATAGGGGGTAGCAATCAGCCCCAGCATTTT
CASSHIGGSNQPQHF
>TRBV10-3|-|-|TRBJ1-2
TGTGCCATCAGTGAAGTGCTCACTAACTATGGCTACACCTTC
CAISEVLTNYGYTF
>TRBV20-1|-|TRBD1|TRBJ1-6
TGCAGTGCTAGCCGACAGGGGAATTCACCCCTCCACTTT
CSASRQGNSPLHF
>TRBV6-2/TRBV6-3|-|-|TRBJ2-3
TGTGCCATCTCTACGACCCGCGGAGATACGCAGTATTTT
CAISTTRGDTQYF
>TRBV7-2|many|-|TRBJ2-7
TGTGCCAGCAGTCCTCAACTAACCCCGAGGGGGGAGCAGTACTTC
CASSPQLTPRGEQYF
>TRBV29-1|-|TRBD2|TRBJ2-7
TGCAGCGTTGGGGGACTAGCGGGAGGGCCGACCTACGAGCAGTACTTC
CSVGGLAGGPTYEQYF
>TRBV20-1|-|TRBD2|TRBJ2-5
TGCAGCCCCTCCCCTAGCGGGAGAGTGGAGACCCAGTACTTC
CSPSPSGRVETQYF
>TRBV7-6|-|TRBD2|TRBJ2-3
TGTGCCAGCAGCTTAGGTTACGGGAGGGCCGTGACAGATACGCAGTATTTT
CASSLGYGRAVTDTQYF
>TRBV3-1|-|-|TRBJ2-1
TGTGCCAGCAGCCAAGATCCAGTATGGGGCCATGAGCAGTTCTTC
CASSQDPVWGHEQFF
>TRBV4-1|-|-|TRBJ2-2
TGCGCCAGCAGCGATCACAGGGACGTTGTCGGGGAGCTGTTTTTT
CASSDHRDVVGELFF
>TRBV12-3/TRBV12-4|-|TRBD1|TRBJ2-6
TGTGCCAGCAGTTCCCCGGACAGGGCAAGGAGCTCTGGGGCCAACGTCCTGACTTTC
CASSSPDRARSSGANVLTF
>TRBV7-2|many|TRBD2|TRBJ2-5
TGTGCCAGCAGCTTAAATGGCGGGAGGAACCAAGAGACCCAGTACTTC
CASSLNGGRNQETQYF
>TRBV2|-|TRBD2|TRBJ2-1
TGTGCCAGCAGTGATGGACTAGCGGGAGGTTCGTGGTTCTTC
CASSDGLAGGSWFF
>TRBV7-2|many|TRBD2|TRBJ2-3
TGTGCCAGCAGCCAACTCACTAGCGGGAGATCCACAGATACGCAGTATTTT
CASSQLTSGRSTDTQYF
>TRBV6-2/TRBV6-3|-|-|TRBJ2-6
TGTGCCAGCAGTTACCGTGGGGTTTTCTCTGGGGCCAACGTCCTGACTTTC
CASSYRGVFSGANVLTF
>TRBV7-6|-|-|TRBJ1-1
TGTGCCAGCAGCTTGCGTACCGCCGACCCGCTGGGAGCTTTCTTT
CASSLRTADPLGAFF
>TRBV9|-|-|TRBJ2-2
TGTGCCAGCAGCCCTAGTGGGAGGCTCACCGGGGAGCTGTTTTTT
CASSPSGRLTGELFF
>TRBV6-2/TRBV6-3|-|-|TRBJ2-3
TGTGCCAGCAGTCCGACGGTAGGAAGCACAGATACGCAGTATTTT
CASSPTVGSTDTQYF
>TRBV20-1|-|-|TRBJ2-3
TGCAGTGTCAGGAGGACAGATACGCAGTATTTT
CSVRRTDTQYF
>TRBV19|-|-|TRBJ2-5
TGTGCCAGTAGCACAGGGGGGGGGGGGACCCAGTACTTC
CASSTGGGGTQYF
>TRBV12-3/TRBV12-4|few|-|TRBJ1-6
TGTGCCAGCAGGCACAGGGCGAGCTCCTATAATTCACCCCTCCACTTT
CASRHRASSYNSPLHF
>TRBV7-2|many|-|TRBJ1-1
TGTGCCAGCAGCAAACCGATCCGAAACACTGAAGCTTTCTTT
CASSKPIRNTEAFF
>TRBV29-1|-|-|TRBJ2-1
TGCAGCGTTGATACTGGCGGAATTTACAATGAGCAGTTCTTC
CSVDTGGIYNEQFF
>TRBV10-2|few|-|TRBJ1-3
TGCGCCAGCAGTGTCGACAGCCCTACTCTTGGAAACACCATATATTTT
CASSVDSPTLGNTIYF
>TRBV19|-|TRBD1|TRBJ1-5
TGTGCCAGTAGTATTCGGGACAGGGTGGGACAGCCCCAGCATTTT
CASSIRDRVGQPQHF
>TRBV7-2|many|-|TRBJ2-3
TGTGCCAGCAGCTTAACAGGACAGCGAGGGACAGATACGCAGTATTTT
CASSLTGQRGTDTQYF
>TRBV27|few|TRBD2|TRBJ2-3
TGTGCCAGCAGTTTATCGATACAGCGGGGACCAACAGATACGCAGTATTTT
CASSLSIQRGPTDTQYF
>TRBV7-6|-|-|TRBJ2-3
TGTGCCAGCAGCTTACCCCAGTCAGATACGCAGTATTTT
CASSLPQSDTQYF
>TRBV12-3/TRBV12-4|few|-|TRBJ2-2
TGTGCCAGCAGTTCGAGGACAGCGACCACCGGGGAGCTGTTTTTT
CASSSRTATTGELFF
>TRBV29-1|few|TRBD1|TRBJ2-3
TGCAGCGTCTCTGGAACGGACAGGGGTCCAGATACGCAGTATTTT
CSVSGTDRGPDTQYF
>TRBV12-3/TRBV12-4|-|-|TRBJ1-1
TGTGCCAGCAGTCCCAGGACACCGAACACTGAAGCTTTCTTT
CASSPRTPNTEAFF
>TRBV5-4|-|-|TRBJ1-2
TGTGCCAGCAGCTTGGTTTCTTTCGGTCAGTCTGGCTACACCTTC
CASSLVSFGQSGYTF
>TRBV5-6|many|-|TRBJ1-2
TGTGCCAGCAGCTCATGGACCGTGGGAGGCTACACCTTC
CASSSWTVGGYTF
>TRBV4-3|-|-|TRBJ2-4
TGCGCCAGCAGCCAAGCGCTAGCAAGCTCCAAAAACATTCAGTACTTC
CASSQALASSKNIQYF
>TRBV29-1|-|-|TRBJ2-1
TGCAGCGTTGAAGGGGTCATCTCCTACAATGAGCAGTTCTTC
CSVEGVISYNEQFF
>TRBV15|-|-|TRBJ2-3
TGTGCCACCAGCAGAGAGACCCCAGATACGCAGTATTTT
CATSRETPDTQYF
>TRBV7-6|-|-|TRBJ2-2
TGTGCTAGCAGCCCCCTCGCAACCGGGGAGCTGTTTTTT
CASSPLATGELFF
>TRBV27|-|-|TRBJ1-4
TGTGCCAGCAGTGGAGGCGGGTCTAATGAAAAACTGTTTTTT
CASSGGGSNEKLFF
>TRBV7-2|many|TRBD2|TRBJ2-3
TGTGCCAGCAGCACGGGACTAGCGGGGGTCACAGATACGCAGTATTTT
CASSTGLAGVTDTQYF
>TRBV19|-|-|TRBJ2-4
TGTGCCAGTAGTATAAAGGGTGGAGGGATCGGAAACATTCAGTACTTC
CASSIKGGGIGNIQYF
>TRBV4-3|-|TRBD1|TRBJ1-4
TGCGCCAGCAGCCAAGTCTTGGACAGGGCTTATGAAAAACTGTTTTTT
CASSQVLDRAYEKLFF
>TRBV4-3|-|TRBD1|TRBJ2-2
TGCGCCAGCAGCCAAGATCTCGGACAGGGTGAGACCGGGGAGCTGTTTTTT
CASSQDLGQGETGELFF
>TRBV19|few|-|TRBJ1-1
TGTGCCAGTAGTAAGATAGGAACAGGGAGTGAAGCTTTCTTT
CASSKIGTGSEAFF
>TRBV19|few|-|TRBJ1-2
TGTGCCAGTAGTATAATGGACGTCAGAGGCTACACCTTC
CASSIMDVRGYTF
>TRBV7-8|few|-|TRBJ2-3
TGTGCCAGCAGCCCCTGGGAGGGGGCAGATACGCAGTATTTT
CASSPWEGADTQYF
>TRBV6-6|few|TRBD2|TRBJ2-1
TGTGCCAGCAGTTACTCGGCTAGCGGGACGCTTTACAATGAGCAGTTCTTC
CASSYSASGTLYNEQFF
>TRBV7-2|few|-|TRBJ2-5
TGTGCCAGCAGCTTTCAGGGTGGGGATCAAGAGACCCAGTACTTC
CASSFQGGDQETQYF
>TRBV7-2|many|-|TRBJ1-3
TGTGCCAGCAGCAGCCTAGGTTCCTTAACCTCTGGAAACACCATATATTTT
CASSSLGSLTSGNTIYF
>TRBV12-3/TRBV12-4|-|TRBD2|TRBJ2-3
TGTGCCACGGAGACTAGCGGCACAGATACGCAGTATTTT
CATETSGTDTQYF
>TRBV7-9|-|TRBD2|TRBJ2-1
TGTGCCAGCAGCTTGGGGTTGCGGGAGCACAATGAGCAGTTCTTC
CASSLGLREHNEQFF
>TRBV19|once|-|TRBJ2-3
TGTGCCAGTAGGAGGACAGTGAGCGCAGATACGCAGTATTTT
CASRRTVSADTQYF
>TRBV19|-|TRBD1|TRBJ2-5
TGTGCCAGTAGTGAGCCGGGACAGGGGTCCTATCGGGCCCAGTACTTC
CASSEPGQGSYRAQYF
>TRBV7-2|many|TRBD1|TRBJ1-2
TGTGCCAGCAGCTCAGGGGGCGGCTACACCTTC
CASSSGGGYTF